This T cell receptor beta chain stems from a study of blood T cell repertoires in COVID-19. Study-wide background: Nucleic acid was either cDNA or gDNA, and it came from T cells, B-cell-depleted T cells, or PBMCs.

TCRdb's copy holds only in-frame clones and misses some; the assay was immunoSEQ multiplex PCR. The sample has 150,000 to 200,000 clones; 92% are singletons. V shed 6 bases, J shed 8 bases, and the junction held 11 bases outside the gene matches. Germline assignment: CDR1 MDHEN and CDR2 SYDVKM. The CDR3 length is 15 residues. The receptor was derived from a man under 40 with COVID-19, enrolled during active disease. This chain joins TRBV28 and TRBJ2-1; 9 nucleotides agree with TRBD2. The specimen sequenced was peripheral blood. Here the CDR3 reads CASSPLAGLIHEQFF. CDR3 bases: TGTGCCAGCAGCCCGCTAGCGGGACTAATTCATGAGCAGTTCTTC.